In its sample, the clone carrying this T cell receptor beta chain was seen a few times. Its antigen is as yet unknown. This record belongs to a study of response to subunit inactivated influenza vaccine. The CDR3 length is 11 residues. Germline V gene lookup returns CDR1 DFQATT and CDR2 SNEGSKA (reference sequence). TCRdb reprocessed the RT-PCR reads with MiXCR, giving one entry per CDR3 protein. The data contain approximately 570,000 distinct CDR3 sequences, 6% to 9% of them seen just once; the ten biggest clones take up about an eighth. Study-level points and caveats: After each seasonal influenza vaccination, few new T cells are recruited, the authors suggested.

The sequences come from PBMCs from blood, collected less than 30 months after vaccination. V gene TRBV20-1 combines with J gene TRBJ1-2; TRBD1 might be the D (6 bases). The receptor was isolated from a man between 50 and 75 years old who received an inactivated influenza vaccine. CDR3 in DNA: TGCAGGGGAGGGGGGAACTATGGCTACACCTTC. It codes for CRGGGNYGYTF.